This T cell receptor beta chain is from a study of shared T cell receptors in the human thymus. Germline V CDR1 and CDR2: ENHRY, SYGVKD. This CDR3 spans 15 amino acids. Trimming took 7 bases from V and 6 from J; bases not matched to a gene: 12. The repertoire was sequenced with immunoSEQ multiplex PCR; TCRdb's copy has only in-frame clones and lacks some. The table shows some 660,000 clones, with 80% to 90% occurring only once. The same data also contributed to another study, on human thymus T cells. As that study records: It was from resections taken during corrective heart surgery that the thymus tissue came. What appeared biased in thymic and blood repertoires was the usage of V and J genes. There were highly overlapping thymic repertoires among unrelated individuals, as related research reported.

This sequence originates from a boy in the first two years of life with a congenital heart defect. The rearrangement uses TRBV10-3 and TRBJ1-5; TRBD1 matches 7 bases. The sequenced material came from thymocytes. This CDR3 reads CAIKERQGDGQPQHF. For the CDR3, the DNA is TGTGCCATCAAGGAGAGGCAGGGGGATGGTCAGCCCCAGCATTTT.